The next 10 T cell receptor beta chains were all read from a single sample in a study of cytomegalovirus exposure and HLA in healthy donors. Primers: 60 Vbeta forward and 13 Jbeta reverse. Assay used: immunoSEQ multiplex PCR; TCRdb lists only in-frame clones, some missing. The table has about 100,000 clones, 76% seen once. The sequenced material came from PBMCs. These receptor sequences come from a woman in her fifties or sixties in good health and CMV-seropositive.

The genes are TRBV11-1 and TRBJ2-7; 9 bases match TRBD2. CDR1 SGHAT and CDR2 FQDESV come from the germline V gene (reference sequence). V lost 8 bases to trimming and J lost 4 bases; unmatched junction nucleotides: 12. The CDR3 covers 15 residues. In DNA form, the CDR3 reads TGTGCCAGCGGGCTGGGGAGTAGCGGGAGTTACGAGCAGTACTTC. Translating it yields CASGLGSSGSYEQYF.

The rearrangement links TRBV11-2 to TRBJ2-5; the D gene is possibly TRBD1 (6 bases). Germline loops: CDR1 SGHAT, CDR2 FQNNGV. Trimming removed 6 bases from V and 7 bases from J, with 18 bases in between. The CDR3 has 14 residues. The CDR3 loop reads CASRSRTEQGTQYF. The CDR3 nucleotides are TGTGCCAGCAGGTCCCGGACGGAACAGGGGACCCAGTACTTC.

The chain has TRBV6-1 and TRBJ2-3, with 12 bases identical to TRBD2. After removal of 1 base from V and 4 bases from J, the junction contained 3 bases not matched to a gene. The germline V gene has CDR1 MNHNS and CDR2 SASEGT. CDR3 size: 16 residues. CDR3 in DNA: TGTGCCAGCAGTGAAGGACTAGCGGGAGAAGCAGATACGCAGTATTTT. It codes for CASSEGLAGEADTQYF.

DNA for the CDR3: TGTGCCAGCAGCTTGACTCAGGGCGATATTCAGCCCCAGCATTTT. Translation: CASSLTQGDIQPQHF. The V gene is TRBV5-5, the J gene TRBJ1-5, with D maybe TRBD1 (5 bases). The CDR3 runs 15 residues. Per the germline V gene, CDR1 is SGHKS and CDR2 is YYEKEE (reference sequence). V lost 1 base and J 6 bases, leaving 14 bases between the germline ends. Full variable domain (rest looked up from reference TRBV5-5 and TRBJ1-5): DAGVTQSPTHLIKTRGQQVTLRCSPISGHKSVSWYQQVLGQGPQFIFQYYEKEERGRGNFPDRFSARQFPNYSSELNVNALLLGDSALYLCASSLTQGDIQPQHFGDGTRLSIL.

The chain recombines TRBV7-8 with TRBJ2-5; a weak D match, TRBD2 (6 bases). The CDR3 extends over 13 amino acids. V lost 3 bases and J 7 bases, leaving 12 bases between the germline ends. Germline-derived CDR1 and CDR2 are SGHVS and FQNEAQ. The CDR3 DNA sequence: TGTGCCAGCAGCTTGGCTCGGAGGGCGACCCAGTACTTC. This translates into CASSLARRATQYF.

The chain links TRBV6-1 to TRBJ2-7, with 8 bases matching TRBD1. Germline loops: CDR1 MNHNS, CDR2 SASEGT. The trim removed 2 bases at V and 3 bases at J, leaving 12 bases unmatched. The CDR3 has 17 amino acids. CDR3 sequence (DNA): TGTGCCAGCAGTGAAAGAAGAGTGGGACAGGCGCGCTACGAGCAGTACTTC. Its protein is CASSERRVGQARYEQYF.

V is TRBV30 and J is TRBJ1-2, with 9 bases matching TRBD1. CDR3 length equals 13 residues. The germline V gene encodes CDR1 GTSNPN and CDR2 SVGIG (reference sequence). The ends lost 5 bases at V and 8 bases at J; junction bases unmatched: 9. Written as DNA, the CDR3 is TGTGCCTGGCAGTTTCGACAGGGGGGCGGCTACACCTTC. Protein product: CAWQFRQGGGYTF.

The V call is TRBV7-8, the J call TRBJ1-1, with TRBD1 identical over 8 bases. Looked up from germline, CDR1 is SGHVS and CDR2 is FQNEAQ. The CDR3 contains 16 residues. Losses at the gene ends were 3 bases for V and 0 bases for J; bases not matched to a gene: 6. CDR3 DNA: TGTGCCAGCAGCTTGACAGGGGCCGCTATGAACACTGAAGCTTTCTTT. This translates into CASSLTGAAMNTEAFF.

This clone was picked up a small number of times. This chain joins TRBV12-5 and TRBJ1-2; D uncertain. The V end was cut by 2 bases, the J end by 1 base, with 11 bases between. CDR1 and CDR2 from the germline V gene are LGHNT and FRNRAP. The CDR3 consists of 15 residues. The CDR3 reads CASGLLTGSNYGYTF. The CDR3 nucleotides read TGTGCTAGTGGTTTGCTCACGGGGAGTAACTATGGCTACACCTTC.

The gene calls are TRBV5-8 and TRBJ1-1; no reliable D call. Germline CDR1 reads SGHTS; CDR2 reads YDEGEE. Trimming cost V 3 bases and J 5 bases, with 8 bases left between them. The CDR3 consists of 12 residues. The CDR3 bases are TGTGCCAGCAGCTATAGCCAGACTGAAGCTTTCTTT. Encoded protein: CASSYSQTEAFF.